What follows are 29 T cell receptor beta chains derived from one specimen sequenced in a study of T-cell reconstitution after alpha-beta-depleted transplantation in children. The TCRbeta library was prepared with unique molecular identifiers. Each CDR3 protein is one row after TCRdb ran MiXCR on the PCR reads. The sample has about 110,000 distinct CDR3 sequences, over 9% seen once; the top ten hold approximately 7.6%. Sequencing used PBMCs from the stem cell graft donor, obtained from the stem cell graft. The source is a human donor who donated a stem cell graft to a child with acute lymphoblastic leukemia.

This clonotype was seen repeatedly, ten times or more. V and J are TRBV27 and TRBJ1-2; the match to TRBD1 covers 10 bases. V lost 5 bases to trimming and J lost 1 base; unmatched junction nucleotides: 13. Germline V gene lookup returns CDR1 MNHEY and CDR2 SMNVEV (reference sequence). The CDR3 consists of 18 residues. CDR3 sequence (DNA): TGTGCCAGCAGTCTCCACCCGGGACAGGGGAAGTTTAACTATGGCTACACCTTC. Translated, it gives CASSLHPGQGKFNYGYTF.

This clonotype was seen at least ten times. This chain links TRBV29-1 with TRBJ2-7, with TRBD1 matching over 9 bases. There are 14 residues in the CDR3. With V trimmed by 2 bases and J by 1 base, 3 bases remained unmatched. CDR1 is SQVTM, CDR2 ANQGSEA, per germline. The CDR3 DNA reads as TGCAGCGTTGAATCCGGGACAGGGTCCTACGAGCAGTACTTC. Protein product: CSVESGTGSYEQYF.

This clonotype was recorded at least ten times. This chain connects TRBV29-1 to TRBJ2-2; D is ambiguous. The CDR3 spans 15 residues. Trimming pared 2 bases from V and 0 bases from J, leaving 10 bases between. Per germline, CDR1 SQVTM and CDR2 ANQGSEA. CDR3 protein: CSVEKGPANTGELFF. As DNA, the CDR3 is TGCAGCGTTGAAAAAGGACCCGCGAACACCGGGGAGCTGTTTTTT.

In this sample, this clonotype turned up many times. This chain uses TRBV27 with TRBJ2-3; tentatively, D is TRBD1 (5 bases). Germline CDR1 MNHEY, CDR2 SMNVEV (reference sequence). With 2 bases removed from V and 7 bases from J, the gap between germline ends came to 19 bases. This CDR3 has 16 residues. CDR3 nucleotides: TGTGCCAGCAGTTTAGTTAGGGCAGGGAATCGGAATACGCAGTATTTT. It specifies CASSLVRAGNRNTQYF.

The table lists this clonotype with many counts. The chain recombines TRBV7-2 with TRBJ2-7; TRBD2 is a possible D gene (5 bases). CDR1 and CDR2 from the germline V gene are SGHTA and FQGNSA. The CDR3 runs 14 residues. V dropped 7 bases and J dropped 3 bases, with 16 bases sitting between them. CDR3: CASTNVGNFYEQYF. CDR3 bases: TGTGCCAGCACCAACGTCGGGAATTTCTACGAGCAGTACTTC. The whole variable domain, filled in from reference TRBV7-2 and TRBJ2-7, reads GAGVSQSPSNKVTEKGKDVELRCDPISGHTALYWYRQSLGQGLEFLIYFQGNSAPDKSGLPSDRFSAERTGGSVSTLTIQRTQQEDSAVYLCASTNVGNFYEQYFGPGTRLTVT.

A word on this clonotype: A much bigger clone sits one base away, suggesting this may be a read error. This chain joins TRBV29-1 and TRBJ2-7, with D uncertain. Looked up from germline, CDR1 is SQVTM and CDR2 is ANQGSEA. The CDR3 is made up of 13 amino acids. This CDR3 is CSVEVPGAYDQYF. In DNA, the CDR3 is TGCAGCGTTGAAGTACCTGGAGCCTACGACCAGTACTTC.

At least ten counts were recorded for this clonotype. The chain joins TRBV7-2 to TRBJ2-3; D is undetermined. The germline V gene encodes CDR1 SGHTA and CDR2 FQGNSA. V was shortened by 5 bases and J by 4 bases, with 13 bases between the two germline ends. The CDR3 spans 14 residues. The DNA for the CDR3 is TGTGCCAGCAGCCCCCTCTCAGCCGCAGATACGCAGTATTTT. Protein: CASSPLSAADTQYF.

The V call is TRBV5-8, the J call TRBJ2-3, with 8 nucleotides matching TRBD2. The V and J ends lost 2 bases and 0 bases, in that order; junction bases with no gene match: 8. CDR1 and CDR2 from the germline V gene are SGHTS and YDEGEE. The CDR3 is 17 amino acids. The CDR3 sequence is CASSFPGTSPSTDTQYF. The CDR3 DNA is TGTGCCAGCAGCTTTCCCGGGACTAGTCCTAGCACAGATACGCAGTATTTT.

The sample holds many counts of this clonotype. V is TRBV6-1 and J is TRBJ1-2; D unclear. The CDR3 has 12 amino acids. The germline V gene has CDR1 MNHNS and CDR2 SASEGT. The ends were cut back, 8 bases at V and 4 bases at J, with 11 bases in the middle. The CDR3 is CASSSGVYGYTF. The CDR3 DNA reads as TGTGCCAGCTCTTCGGGAGTCTATGGCTACACCTTC.

The chain is built from TRBV27 and TRBJ2-3, with D perhaps TRBD1 (6 bases). From germline, CDR1 is MNHEY and CDR2 SMNVEV (reference sequence). V lost 4 bases, J lost 2 bases, and 13 bases lay in between. The CDR3 consists of 15 residues. The CDR3 here is CASSSPGGSTDTQYF. In DNA form, the CDR3 reads TGTGCCAGCAGTTCTCCTGGGGGCTCCACAGATACGCAGTATTTT.

This clonotype was recorded many times. The chain recombines TRBV6-5 with TRBJ1-2, with 11 bases that match TRBD1. The CDR3 runs 14 residues. Trimming took 7 bases from V and 4 from J; bases not matched to a gene: 5. Per the germline V gene, CDR1 is MNHEY and CDR2 is SVGAGI. In nucleotides, the CDR3 is TGTGCCAGCACCTCGGGACAGGGGGTCTATGGCTACACCTTC. Residues: CASTSGQGVYGYTF.

The chain couples TRBV7-8 to TRBJ2-3, with 11 bases identical to TRBD2. Germline V gene data show CDR1 as SGHVS and CDR2 as FQNEAQ. V trimming: 5 bases; J trimming: 2 bases; junction bases outside the gene matches: 6. CDR3 length: 16 residues. DNA of the CDR3: TGTGCCAGCAGCGCCCTAGCGGGGGGCTCCACAGATACGCAGTATTTT. It yields the protein CASSALAGGSTDTQYF.

This clonotype was counted ten times or more. The genes are TRBV7-8 and TRBJ2-5, with 12 bases identical to TRBD2. The ends lost 6 bases at V and 4 bases at J; junction bases unmatched: 18. Per germline, CDR1 SGHVS and CDR2 FQNEAQ. The CDR3 contains 19 residues. In DNA, the CDR3 is TGTGCCAGCAGGCCAGCGGGGCTAGCGGGAGGGCCTGGGGGAGAGACCCAGTACTTC. Amino acid sequence: CASRPAGLAGGPGGETQYF. Using reference TRBV7-8 and TRBJ2-5 for the parts outside the CDR3, the full variable domain is GAGVSQSPRYKVAKRGQDVALRCDPISGHVSLFWYQQALGQGPEFLTYFQNEAQLDKSGLPSDRFFAERPEGSVSTLKIQRTQQEDSAVYLCASRPAGLAGGPGGETQYFGPGTRLLVL.

In regard to this clonotype: With a much larger clone just one base away, this may be a read error. Because the CDR3 is missing its conserved closing phenylalanine or tryptophan, this is likely a read error. The V gene is TRBV27, the J gene TRBJ2-7; weak D call: TRBD2 (7 bases). Germline V gene sequence: CDR1 MNHEY, CDR2 SMNVEV (reference sequence). V gave up 5 bases and J gave up 3 bases, with 23 bases separating them. CDR3 length: 17 amino acids. Here the CDR3 reads CASSSGGAGSDFYEQYS. The CDR3 bases are TGTGCCAGCAGTAGTGGGGGGGCGGGTTCTGATTTCTACGAGCAGTACTCC.

This clonotype was seen a few times. V usage is TRBV7-9 and J usage is TRBJ1-1; D not resolved. Germline V gene lookup returns CDR1 SEHNR and CDR2 FQNEAQ (reference sequence). With 4 bases removed from V and 5 bases from J, the gap between germline ends came to 20 bases. CDR3 length equals 16 residues. In DNA, the CDR3 is TGTGCCAGCAGCTCCCTGGATAATCGGGGTGTAACTGAAGCTTTCTTT. Protein sequence: CASSSLDNRGVTEAFF.

As for this clonotype: The junction does not match germline at one end; this may be a read error. The V gene is TRBV12-3 or TRBV12-4, the J gene TRBJ2-2, with D perhaps given as TRBD1 or TRBD2 (5 bases each). The CDR3 runs to 16 residues. This chain's CDR3 is CASSGLGRWKAGELFF. For the CDR3, the DNA is TGTGCCAGCAGTGGCTTGGGGCGCTGGAAGGCCGGGGAGCTGTTTTTC.

The table lists this clonotype with many counts. The V and J genes are TRBV28 and TRBJ2-3, with 8 bases aligning to TRBD2. The CDR3 is 16 residues long. The germline gives CDR1 MDHEN, CDR2 SYDVKM. The trim removed 8 bases at V and 3 bases at J, leaving 13 bases unmatched. The CDR3 DNA reads TGTGCCAGCGCGCCACTATTGGCGGGAGGAACAGATACGCAGTATTTT. It codes for CASAPLLAGGTDTQYF.

This clonotype occurred many times. V gene TRBV27 combines with J gene TRBJ2-5, with 12 bases fitting TRBD2. The V gene end was trimmed by 5 bases and the J gene end by 5 bases; junction bases not matched to a gene: 9. The CDR3 totals 16 residues. Germline V gene lookup returns CDR1 MNHEY and CDR2 SMNVEV (reference sequence). The CDR3 sequence: CASSKTSSGRAETQYF. The CDR3 coding sequence is TGTGCCAGCAGTAAGACCTCTAGCGGGAGGGCGGAGACCCAGTACTTC.

This clonotype showed up many times. The CDR3 DNA reads as TGTGCCAGCAGTTTTGGTGCGGTGGCAGATACGCAGTATTTT. It translates to CASSFGAVADTQYF. V usage is TRBV12-3 or TRBV12-4 and J usage is TRBJ2-3; D unclear. The V end was cut by 3 bases, the J end by 4 bases, with 11 bases between. The CDR3 is made up of 14 amino acids.

This clonotype was found many times. The chain links TRBV7-9 to TRBJ2-5; tentatively, D is TRBD1 (5 bases). The CDR3 consists of 14 residues. Germline V gene sequence: CDR1 SEHNR, CDR2 FQNEAQ (reference sequence). V was pared by 6 bases and J by 5 bases, with 16 bases between. CDR3 protein: CASRPKQGWETQYF. DNA of the CDR3: TGTGCCAGCAGGCCCAAGCAGGGATGGGAGACCCAGTACTTC.

Ten or more counts support this clonotype. The chain couples TRBV20-1 to TRBJ2-5; D is possibly TRBD1 or TRBD2 (5 bases each). CDR1 and CDR2 from the germline V gene are DFQATT and SNEGSKA (reference sequence). CDR3 length: 12 residues. V lost 5 bases to trimming and J lost 3 bases, with 10 bases between them. The CDR3 DNA sequence: TGCAGTGCTTGGGGGATAGAAGAGACCCAGTACTTC. This translates into CSAWGIEETQYF.

This clonotype was observed at least ten times. The chain links TRBV7-2 to TRBJ2-7, with D unclear. CDR1 is SGHTA, CDR2 FQGNSA, per germline. With 6 bases removed from V and 7 bases from J, the gap between germline ends came to 10 bases. The CDR3 runs 11 residues. CDR3 loop: CASRLLGEQYF. The CDR3 nucleotides read TGTGCCAGCAGGCTCCTTGGGGAGCAGTACTTC. Filled out from reference TRBV7-2 and TRBJ2-7, the complete variable domain reads GAGVSQSPSNKVTEKGKDVELRCDPISGHTALYWYRQSLGQGLEFLIYFQGNSAPDKSGLPSDRFSAERTGGSVSTLTIQRTQQEDSAVYLCASRLLGEQYFGPGTRLTVT.

This clonotype was observed at least ten times. This chain connects TRBV4-3 to TRBJ2-7, with D possibly TRBD1 on 6 matching bases. The germline V gene has CDR1 LGHNA and CDR2 YSLEER. This CDR3 has 14 amino acids. V was pared by 0 bases and J by 6 bases, with 12 bases between. The chain's CDR3 is CASSQDLRGGEQYF. The CDR3 region has the DNA TGCGCCAGCAGCCAAGATCTCAGAGGGGGCGAGCAGTACTTC.

This clonotype was detected ten times or more. J is TRBJ2-7 and V is TRBV29-1; 8 bases align to TRBD1. V was pared by 4 bases and J by 9 bases, with 2 bases of the junction left unmatched. Looked up from germline, CDR1 is SQVTM and CDR2 is ANQGSEA. The CDR3 contains 10 residues. CDR3 DNA sequence: TGCAGCGTTGGAGACAGGGGGCAGTACTTC. It codes for CSVGDRGQYF.

This clonotype was counted at least ten times. The V call is TRBV7-9, the J call TRBJ1-1; D uncertain. This CDR3 is 12 amino acids long. Trimming cost V 2 bases and J 5 bases, with 6 bases left between them. Germline loops: CDR1 SEHNR, CDR2 FQNEAQ (reference sequence). This CDR3 reads CASSLSKTEAFF. CDR3 bases: TGTGCCAGCAGCTTAAGCAAGACTGAAGCTTTCTTT.

This clonotype was seen repeatedly, ten times or more. This chain links TRBV5-1 with TRBJ2-2; D possibly corresponds to TRBD2 (5 bases). Between the trimmed V and J ends, which lost 0 bases and 1 base, there was a span of 10 bases. CDR3 size: 16 residues. Germline lookup yields CDR1 SGHRS and CDR2 YFSETQ. In DNA form, the CDR3 reads TGCGCCAGCAGCTTGGCCTACGGGGAGAACACCGGGGAGCTGTTTTTT. This sequence encodes CASSLAYGENTGELFF.

This clonotype was seen repeatedly, ten times or more. This chain uses TRBV10-3 with TRBJ2-1; 9 bases line up with TRBD2. Germline assignment: CDR1 ENHRY and CDR2 SYGVKD. V shed 4 bases, J shed 8 bases, and the junction held 6 bases outside the gene matches. The CDR3 length is 14 residues. The CDR3 loop is CAISAGSGSYEQFF. In nucleotides, the CDR3 is TGTGCCATCAGTGCCGGTAGCGGGAGTTATGAGCAGTTCTTC.

Many counts were recorded for this clonotype. The chain employs TRBV28 and TRBJ2-3; 10 bases are shared with TRBD2. Germline V gives CDR1 MDHEN, CDR2 SYDVKM. The CDR3 runs 16 residues. The V and J ends lost 8 bases and 5 bases, in that order; junction bases with no gene match: 13. CDR3 sequence (DNA): TGTGCCAGCTGCAAACCCGGACTAGCGGTAGGAGATACGCAGTATTTT. Amino acids: CASCKPGLAVGDTQYF.

There are many counts of this clonotype. This chain joins TRBV5-1 and TRBJ2-7, with 9 bases fitting TRBD1. The trim removed 7 bases at V and 3 bases at J, leaving 11 bases unmatched. There are 15 residues in the CDR3. Germline V gives CDR1 SGHRS, CDR2 YFSETQ. CDR3 amino acids: CASAPLRDRDYEQYF. The DNA for the CDR3 is TGCGCCAGCGCCCCTCTCCGGGACAGGGACTACGAGCAGTACTTC.